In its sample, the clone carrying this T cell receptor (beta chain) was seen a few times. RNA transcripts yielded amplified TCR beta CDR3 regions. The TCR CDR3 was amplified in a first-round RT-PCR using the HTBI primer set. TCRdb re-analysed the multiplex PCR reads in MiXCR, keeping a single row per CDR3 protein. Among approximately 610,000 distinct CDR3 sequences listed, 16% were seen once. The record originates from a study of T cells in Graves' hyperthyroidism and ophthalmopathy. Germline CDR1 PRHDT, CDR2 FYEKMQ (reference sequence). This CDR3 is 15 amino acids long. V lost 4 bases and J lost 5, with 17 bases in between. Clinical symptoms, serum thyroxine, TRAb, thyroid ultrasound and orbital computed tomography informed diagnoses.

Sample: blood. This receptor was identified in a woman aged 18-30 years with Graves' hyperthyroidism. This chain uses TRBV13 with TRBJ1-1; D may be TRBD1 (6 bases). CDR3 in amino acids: CASSSETGIGTEAFF. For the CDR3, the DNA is TGTGCCAGCAGCTCGGAAACAGGGATTGGTACTGAAGCTTTCTTT.